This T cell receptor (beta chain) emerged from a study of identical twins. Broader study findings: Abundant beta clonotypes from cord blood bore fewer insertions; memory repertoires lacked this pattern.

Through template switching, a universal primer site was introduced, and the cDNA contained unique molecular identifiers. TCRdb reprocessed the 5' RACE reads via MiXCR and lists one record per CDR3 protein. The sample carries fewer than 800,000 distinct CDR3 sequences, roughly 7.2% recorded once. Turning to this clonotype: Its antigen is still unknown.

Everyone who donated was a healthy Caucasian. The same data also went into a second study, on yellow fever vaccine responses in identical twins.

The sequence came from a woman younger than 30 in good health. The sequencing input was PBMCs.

CDR3 sequence reads: CSVEKTGTQETQYF. CDR3 DNA: TGCAGCGTTGAAAAAACAGGGACTCAAGAGACCCAGTACTTC. The genes are TRBV29-1 and TRBJ2-5; D tentatively reads TRBD1 or TRBD2 (6 bases each). Looked up from germline, CDR1 is SQVTM and CDR2 is ANQGSEA. V lost 2 bases to trimming and J lost 2 bases, with 12 bases between them. The CDR3 is made up of 14 amino acids. The entire variable domain, with the rest obtained from reference TRBV29-1 and TRBJ2-5, is as follows: SAVISQKPSRDICQRGTSLTIQCQVDSQVTMMFWYRQQPGQSLTLIATANQGSEATYESGFVIDKFPISRPNLTFSTLTVSNMSPEDSSIYLCSVEKTGTQETQYFGPGTRLLVL.